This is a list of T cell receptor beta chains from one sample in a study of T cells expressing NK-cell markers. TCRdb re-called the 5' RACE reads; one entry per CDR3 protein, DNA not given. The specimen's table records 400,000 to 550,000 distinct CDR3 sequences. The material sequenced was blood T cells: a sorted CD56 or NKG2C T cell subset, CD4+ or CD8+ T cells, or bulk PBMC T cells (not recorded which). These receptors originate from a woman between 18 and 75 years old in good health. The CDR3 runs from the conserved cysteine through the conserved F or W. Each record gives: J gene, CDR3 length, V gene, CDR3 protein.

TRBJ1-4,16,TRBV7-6,CASSPGQAATNEKLFF
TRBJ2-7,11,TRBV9,CASGPPYEQYF
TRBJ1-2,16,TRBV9,CASSVVSGSGGYGYTF
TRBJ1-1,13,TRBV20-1,CSAEGGMNTEAFF
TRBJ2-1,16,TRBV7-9,CASSSMELLRYNEQFF
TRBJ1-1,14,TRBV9,CASSVVSGAGEAFF
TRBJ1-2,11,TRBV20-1,CSAFGRPTYTF
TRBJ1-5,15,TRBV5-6,CASSFQGPGNQPQHF
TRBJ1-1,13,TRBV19,CASSWQSTSTTFF
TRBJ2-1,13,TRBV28,CASRLDLYNEQFF
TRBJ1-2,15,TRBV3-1,CASSPYTGVRYGYTF
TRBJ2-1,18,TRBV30,CAQSGVAGGKGPYNEQFF
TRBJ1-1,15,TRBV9,CASSVYRDLNTEAFF
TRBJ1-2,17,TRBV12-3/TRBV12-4,CASSHPRTGTNNYGYTF
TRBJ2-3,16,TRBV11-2,CASTTFGGLLTDTQYF
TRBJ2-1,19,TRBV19,CASSTPGLAGGRSYNEQFF
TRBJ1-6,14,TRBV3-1,CASTGTGYNSPLHF
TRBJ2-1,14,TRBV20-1,CSARDRRLGNEQFF
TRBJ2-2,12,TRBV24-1,CATSDSSGELFF
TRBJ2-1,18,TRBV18,CASSPTQQGTSGDNEQFF